A selection of T cell receptor beta chains follows, all from one sample in a study of cytomegalovirus exposure and HLA in healthy donors. Produced via immunoSEQ multiplex PCR; TCRdb's table is partial and in-frame only. The data contain roughly 220,000 clones, approximately 88% of them singletons. Sequenced: PBMCs. Receptors originate from a woman in her twenties or thirties in good health and CMV-seropositive. CDR3s include the opening cysteine and the closing phenylalanine or tryptophan. D genes are given only for firm matches. Clone size is stated in some rows and not others, as once, few, many or a class when expanded.

>.|TRBJ1-2|TRBD1|TRBV5-1
TGCGCCAGCAGCTTGGGGACAGGGAACTATGGCTACACCTTC
CASSLGTGNYGYTF
>.|TRBJ2-7|.|TRBV30
TGTGCCTGGAGTCCGGGACAAAAAAGAGCCTACGAGCAGTACTTC
CAWSPGQKRAYEQYF
>.|TRBJ1-4|.|TRBV2
TGTGCCAGCACTATCCGGGGCCAGGACGAAAAACTGTTTTTT
CASTIRGQDEKLFF
>.|TRBJ1-1|.|TRBV19
TGTGCCAGTATTTCGACTGAAGCTTTCTTT
CASISTEAFF
>.|TRBJ2-1|TRBD1|TRBV4-1
TGCGCCAGCAGCCAAGGAGGGGGACAGTACAATGAGCAGTTCTTC
CASSQGGGQYNEQFF
>.|TRBJ2-1|.|TRBV29-1
TGCAGCGTTGACAGGGGGGACAATGAGCAGTTCTTC
CSVDRGDNEQFF
>.|TRBJ2-7|.|TRBV4-1
TGCGCCAGCAGCCACTCCCGGGCCCGAAACTCCTACGAGCAGTACTTC
CASSHSRARNSYEQYF
>.|TRBJ2-2|.|TRBV7-2
TGTGCCAGCAGCTTAGGGGTTTCCGGGGAGCTGTTTTTT
CASSLGVSGELFF
>.|TRBJ1-4|.|TRBV27
TGTGCCAGTTCGATAGGAGCAACTAATGAAAAACTGTTTTTT
CASSIGATNEKLFF
>.|TRBJ2-2|.|TRBV19
TGTGCCAGTAGTATAGTTCTAGGGCAGAGCAACACCGGGGAGCTGTTTTTT
CASSIVLGQSNTGELFF
>.|TRBJ2-7|.|TRBV19
TGTGCCAGTAGTATTCGTGACAGCTCTCACGAGCAGTACTTC
CASSIRDSSHEQYF
>.|TRBJ2-7|.|TRBV11-2
TGTGCCAGCACCCAAGCAGGTTTCTCCTACGAGCAGTACTTC
CASTQAGFSYEQYF
>.|TRBJ2-7|.|TRBV4-1
TGCGCCAGCAGCCAAGTCCCGGATTCGATGACCTACGAGCAGTACTTC
CASSQVPDSMTYEQYF
>.|TRBJ1-2|.|TRBV7-9
TGTGCCAGCAGCTTAAATTCGGGGGAAGGGGGAGGCTACACCTTC
CASSLNSGEGGGYTF
>.|TRBJ1-1|.|TRBV27
TGTGCCAGCAGTCCCCTCGCCGGCACTGAAGCTTTCTTT
CASSPLAGTEAFF
>.|TRBJ2-1|TRBD2|TRBV9
TGTGCCAGCAGCGTAGCGACGGGCGGGAGTATGGTAAATGAGCAGTTCTTC
CASSVATGGSMVNEQFF
>.|TRBJ2-2|.|TRBV29-1
TGCAGCGTTGCGGGCCAAAAGAGTACCGGGGAGCTGTTTTTT
CSVAGQKSTGELFF
>.|TRBJ1-1|.|TRBV7-9
TGTGCCAGCAGGGGAGAGACAGTTGAAGCTTTCTTT
CASRGETVEAFF
>once|TRBJ1-2|.|TRBV28
TGTGCCAGTGTCTACAGGGTAACAGATGGCTACACCTTC
CASVYRVTDGYTF
>.|TRBJ1-5|TRBD1|TRBV2
TGTGCCAGCTATGGAGGGGGCGCCGTCAATCAGCCCCAGCATTTT
CASYGGGAVNQPQHF
>.|TRBJ1-5|.|TRBV4-1
TGCGCCAGCAGCCAAGACGGGGATCAGCCCCAGCATTTT
CASSQDGDQPQHF
>.|TRBJ2-5|TRBD2|TRBV29-1
TGCAGCGTTGAAGGTGGCGCTAGCGGTTTCGGCGAGACCCAGTACTTC
CSVEGGASGFGETQYF
>.|TRBJ2-7|TRBD1|TRBV13
TGTGCCAGCAGCGTCTCCGGGACAGGCTCCTACGAGCAGTACTTC
CASSVSGTGSYEQYF
>few|TRBJ1-1|.|TRBV6-1
TGTGCCAGCAGTGAAGGGACAGAGCACACTGAAGCTTTCTTT
CASSEGTEHTEAFF
>.|TRBJ2-4|.|TRBV2
TGTGCCAGCAAGACGGAGCTTAAAAACATTCAGTACTTC
CASKTELKNIQYF
>.|TRBJ2-5|.|TRBV6-5
TGTGCCAGCAAAAAGGATAACCAAGAGACCCAGTACTTC
CASKKDNQETQYF
>.|TRBJ2-5|TRBD2|TRBV4-2
TGTGCCAGCAGCCAAGAAGGTGGACTAGGGGCGCAAGAGACCCAGTACTTC
CASSQEGGLGAQETQYF
>.|TRBJ2-1|.|TRBV5-6
TGTGCCAGCAGCACCGCATGGGCACCCTACAATGAGCAGTTCTTC
CASSTAWAPYNEQFF
>.|TRBJ2-7|TRBD2|TRBV9
TGTGCCAGCAGCGTCGGACTAGCGGGCGCCGGCTACGAGCAGTACTTC
CASSVGLAGAGYEQYF
>.|TRBJ1-1|.|TRBV27
TGTGCCAGCAGGAGGGGTTTGAACACTGAAGCTTTCTTT
CASRRGLNTEAFF
>once|TRBJ1-4|TRBD1|TRBV6-5
TGTGCCACTGGGGCAGGGGGTAATGAAAAACTGTTTTTT
CATGAGGNEKLFF
>.|TRBJ1-1|.|TRBV7-9
TGTGCCAGCAGGATAGGGGAGGCGACGAACACTGAAGCTTTCTTT
CASRIGEATNTEAFF
>few|TRBJ1-2|.|TRBV7-9
TGTGCCAGCATCTCACTCCCTGGGGGCCGCTCGGGCTACACCTTC
CASISLPGGRSGYTF
>.|TRBJ1-1|TRBD1|TRBV28
TGTGCCAGCAGTTCAGTTACAGGGGGCCGGTTGAACACTGAAGCTTTCTTT
CASSSVTGGRLNTEAFF
>.|TRBJ2-5|TRBD1|TRBV10-3
TGTGCCACCGAGGACAGGGATCGGCAGACCCAGTACTTC
CATEDRDRQTQYF
>.|TRBJ1-2|.|TRBV28
TGTGCCAGCAGTTATCAAGGGGGGACCTATGGCTACACCTTC
CASSYQGGTYGYTF
>once|TRBJ2-1|.|TRBV20-1
TGCAGTGCTTTCAGGGATGAGCAGTTCTTC
CSAFRDEQFF
>.|TRBJ1-2|.|TRBV29-1
TGCAGCGTTGAACCCGACAGGCGAGAGGGCTACACCTTC
CSVEPDRREGYTF
>.|TRBJ2-3|.|TRBV29-1
TGCAGCGTTTTCTCGGTTGGTGCCCCGGATACGCAGTATTTT
CSVFSVGAPDTQYF
>.|TRBJ2-1|TRBD1|TRBV25-1
TGTGCCAGCAGTCCTAAACAGGGGGTTGGCAATGAGCAGTTCTTC
CASSPKQGVGNEQFF
>.|TRBJ2-2|TRBD2|TRBV27
TGTGCCAGCAGTAAATATAGCGGGAGAGGAACCGGGGAGCTGTTTTTT
CASSKYSGRGTGELFF
>.|TRBJ2-7|.|TRBV7-2
TGTGCCAGCAGCTTAGGGGGAGGAGAGCAGTACTTC
CASSLGGGEQYF
>.|TRBJ2-1|.|TRBV6-1
TGTGCCAGCAGTGAATCCCCCTTTCGGGCAGACTACAATGAGCAGTTCTTC
CASSESPFRADYNEQFF
>.|TRBJ1-5|TRBD1|TRBV2
TGTGCCAGCAGCAACCGGGACAGGGTAGATCAGCCCCAGCATTTT
CASSNRDRVDQPQHF
>.|TRBJ2-3|TRBD2|TRBV28
TGTGCCAGCGGGACGGGACTACGCCCAGATACGCAGTATTTT
CASGTGLRPDTQYF
>.|TRBJ1-2|.|TRBV6-1
TGTGCCAGCAGTGAATTCTTCGGCAAGCAACTCTATGGCTACACCTTC
CASSEFFGKQLYGYTF
>.|TRBJ2-7|.|TRBV30
TGTGCCTGGAGGCGGAGCTCCTACGAGCAGTACTTC
CAWRRSSYEQYF
>.|TRBJ2-7|.|TRBV6-6
TGTGCCAGCAGTTACGACAGATCCTACGAGCAGTACTTC
CASSYDRSYEQYF
>.|TRBJ2-1|.|TRBV7-2
TGTGCCAGCAGCTTAACTACTAGGGGCTACAATGAGCAGTTCTTC
CASSLTTRGYNEQFF
>.|TRBJ1-4|TRBD1|TRBV4-3
TGCGCCAGCAGCCAACCATCACAGGGGGCGGGTGAAAAACTGTTTTTT
CASSQPSQGAGEKLFF